This TCR beta chain was sequenced in a study of breast tumors, draining lymph nodes, adjacent tissues (dated by TCRdb to 2016 to 2018). For the study in its entirety: In breast cancer patients, the study compared the TCR beta repertoires of tumor, adjacent nontumor tissue and axillary lymph nodes. In human breast cancer, the study set out to assess how tumor, surrounding tissue and draining lymph node repertoires relate to one another and whether T cells might be exchanged between them. Results and caveats for the whole study, not just this receptor: In luminal-like breast cancer, tumor and nontumor tissue repertoires resembled each other significantly more than in basal-like breast cancer. The study presented the conclusion that tumor T cells originate in lymph nodes as consistent with a hypothesis, not as something directly demonstrated. A scenario in which most tumor T cells derive from the lymph node and then expand within tumor tissue was judged to be consistent with the data. Tumors showed preferential V and J gene usage, and their T-cell repertoire diversity fell below that of lymph nodes yet above that of nontumor tissue.

Including the terminal cysteine and phenylalanine, the CDR3 comprises 16 residues. The sequence is cut down to CDR3 DNA, 48 bases in frame from base 1. The germline V end is reduced by 6 bases and the J end by 0 bases; junction bases left unmatched: 9. In the germline V gene (reference sequence), CDR1 corresponds to LGHDT and CDR2 to YNNKEL. These reads were obtained on an Illumina HiSeq 2000. Multiplex PCR amplification was used to build the TCR beta chain libraries. The amplified TCR beta chain products were analyzed by high-throughput sequencing. Clones were called with MiXCR by TCRdb after fastp trimmed the public reads at Q25, and only in-frame beta chains were retained. Every entry covers one CDR3 protein and lists the most common genes and DNA from its rows. This sample comprises about 110,000 distinct CDR3 sequences, 30% of them detected only once. Approximately 5% of the sample rests with the top ten.

Lymph node samples came from the axillary draining lymph nodes of breast cancer patients. This clonotype was seen at least ten times. Its antigen remains unidentified. No much larger clone is present one base from it, and per-base qualities are unavailable. In this chain, TRBV3-1 is recombined with TRBJ2-7; the junction holds 9 bases that match TRBD2. This clonotype originated in a female donor with breast cancer. Some clones in this sample may be carry-over from other donors' samples. Sequencing was done on a sample of axillary lymph node tissue. The CDR3 sequence is CASSLTSGRRSYEQYF. The nucleotides read TGTGCCAGCAGTCTGACTAGCGGTCGGCGCTCCTACGAGCAGTACTTC.